This T cell receptor (beta chain) was obtained from a study of blood T cell repertoires in COVID-19. Overall study: The United States, Italy and Spain supplied acute and convalescent COVID-19 samples. PBMCs, B-cell-depleted T cells, or T cells provided the cDNA or gDNA that made up the material.

Produced via immunoSEQ multiplex PCR; TCRdb's table is partial and in-frame only. The data contain 400,000 to 500,000 clones, 70% to 90% of them singletons. Categorization into cohorts depended on clinical history that participants reported. During the 2 weeks before they entered the study, exposed participants had met someone with a PCR-confirmed or clinician-diagnosed COVID-19 case. The germline gives CDR1 LGHDT, CDR2 YNNKEL (reference sequence). This CDR3 is 17 amino acids long. V lost 0 bases to trimming and J lost 4 bases, with 18 bases between them. The sequenced sample consisted of PBMCs or T cells enriched from blood (not recorded which). The chain recombines TRBV3-1 (or the pseudogene TRBV3-2) with TRBJ1-2; D unclear. The clonotype was recovered from a woman under 30 who had been exposed to COVID-19. The CDR3 DNA sequence: TGTGCCAGCAGCCAAGATCAGACCGGACTTTACCTCTATGGCTACACCTTC. This encodes CASSQDQTGLYLYGYTF.